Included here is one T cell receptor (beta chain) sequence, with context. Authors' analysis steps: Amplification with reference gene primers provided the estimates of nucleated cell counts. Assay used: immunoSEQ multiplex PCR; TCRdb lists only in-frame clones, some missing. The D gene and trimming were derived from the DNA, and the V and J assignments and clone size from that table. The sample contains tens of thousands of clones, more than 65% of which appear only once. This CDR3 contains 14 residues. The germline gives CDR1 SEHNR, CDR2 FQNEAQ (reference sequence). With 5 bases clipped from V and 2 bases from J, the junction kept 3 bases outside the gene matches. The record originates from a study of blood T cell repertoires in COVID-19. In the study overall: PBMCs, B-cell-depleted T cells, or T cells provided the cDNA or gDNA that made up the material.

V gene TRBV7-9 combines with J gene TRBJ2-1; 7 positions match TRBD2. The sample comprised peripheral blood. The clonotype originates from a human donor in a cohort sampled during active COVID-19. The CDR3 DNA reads TGTGCCAGCAGCCCCCGGGGGGCCTACAATGAGCAGTTCTTC. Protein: CASSPRGAYNEQFF.